This T cell receptor beta chain was documented in a study of OX40 agonist ivuxolimab in advanced cancers. Overall study findings and caveats: Patients who responded partially at 0.1-3.0 mg/kg showed clonal expansion ranking among the lowest. Normalized T-cell clonal expansion was also low in a subset of nonresponders.

The CDR3 is 18 residues long. Trimming at V came to 0 bases and at J to 5 bases, leaving 12 bases not matched to a gene. Germline CDR1 reads SGHRS; CDR2 reads YFSETQ. Blood samples were obtained at baseline, cycle 4 day 1, and cycle 7 day 1. Assay used: immunoSEQ multiplex PCR; TCRdb lists only in-frame clones, some missing. The table has approximately 70,000 clones, about 83% seen once. Comment on this clone: Its antigen is still unknown.

This sequence joins TRBV5-1 and TRBJ2-3, with 10 bases aligning to TRBD2. The sample in question was CD4+ or CD8+ T cells sorted from blood, obtained in a trial of the OX40 agonist ivuxolimab. This TCR derives from an adult with an advanced solid tumor such as melanoma, head and neck, liver or kidney cancer. The DNA for the CDR3 is TGCGCCAGCAGCTTGGTGGCTAGCGGGGGTTATGATAGAGATACGCAGTATTTT. Encoded protein: CASSLVASGGYDRDTQYF.